The 10 T cell receptor beta chains below come from one sample, sequenced in a study of shared clonotypes between healthy human individuals (dated by TCRdb to 2019 to 2021). CD8 naive samples consisted of CD45RO-negative cells that were positively selected for CCR7, yielding a CD45RA+CCR7+ population without TemRA cells. The library was produced with the immunoSEQ multiplex PCR assay. Drawn from immuneACCESS, this table holds only the in-frame rearrangements with V and J called that TCRdb kept. Clones are partly lost; checked studies trace under half to an unresolved V gene and leave the rest unexplained. Counted in this sample were around 600,000 clones; 85% to 95% of them appeared once. Jointly, the top ten make up approximately 0.11% of the sample. Material for sequencing was naive CD8+ T cells sorted from blood. What the cell subset or site label conveys for this sample: CD45RA+CCR7+. These receptors came from a woman aged 25 to 39 in good health.

CDR3 coding DNA: TGTGCCAGCAGTCGACTAGCGGGAGGGCGGCGCGGCTACGAGCAGTACTTC. This translates into CASSRLAGGRRGYEQYF. This rearrangement joins TRBV7-9 to TRBJ2-7, with 14 bases fitting TRBD2. The CDR3 runs to 17 residues. The junction had 10 bases not matched to a gene; V was cut back by 6 bases and J by 3 bases. Germline V gene lookup returns CDR1 SEHNR and CDR2 FQNEAQ (reference sequence). The whole variable domain, remainder taken from reference TRBV7-9 and TRBJ2-7, is DTGVSQNPRHKITKRGQNVTFRCDPISEHNRLYWYRQTLGQGPEFLTYFQNEAQLEKSRLLSDRFSAERPKGSFSTLEIQRTEQGDSAMYLCASSRLAGGRRGYEQYFGPGTRLTVT.

This chain links TRBV30 with TRBJ2-1; the D gene is possibly TRBD2 (6 bases). Trimming shortened V by 3 bases and J by 4 bases, and 13 bases separated the two germline ends. Per germline, CDR1 GTSNPN and CDR2 SVGIG (reference sequence). CDR3 length: 14 residues. Written as DNA, the CDR3 is TGTGCCTGGAGGTCGCGGGATCTTTACAATGAGCAGTTCTTC. Protein product: CAWRSRDLYNEQFF.

The chain has TRBV4-1 and TRBJ2-5; D remains ambiguous. The end of the DNA aligns better with TRBJ2-7, so the J call may be wrong. The CDR3 runs to 12 residues. Germline V lookup: CDR1 MGHRA, CDR2 YSYEKL. The CDR3 bases are TGCGCCAGCAGCCAAGATTACTACGAGCAGTACTTC. Amino acid sequence: CASSQDYYEQYF.

This chain joins TRBV5-8 and TRBJ1-3; D gene unclear. V was pared by 0 bases and J by 0 bases, with 10 bases between. The CDR3 runs to 16 residues. CDR1 SGHTS and CDR2 YDEGEE come from the germline V gene. CDR3 DNA sequence: TGTGCCAGCAGCTTGGGGGCAGGAAGCTCTGGAAACACCATATATTTT. Amino acid sequence: CASSLGAGSSGNTIYF.

Notes on this clone: Other DNA sequences from this sample encode an identical CDR3 as well. The genes are TRBV15 and TRBJ2-7; no firm D call. Looked up from germline, CDR1 is LNHNV and CDR2 is YYDKDF (reference sequence). The germline V and J ends were trimmed by 0 bases and 2 bases, with 8 bases remaining between them. The CDR3 is 14 amino acids. The CDR3 region is CATSRDRGTYEQYF. CDR3 nucleotides: TGTGCCACCAGCAGAGATAGAGGCACCTACGAGCAGTACTTC.

The genes are TRBV7-9 and TRBJ2-7, with 10 bases fitting TRBD2. The CDR3 has 16 amino acids. CDR1 is SEHNR, CDR2 FQNEAQ, per germline (reference sequence). The V segment lost 4 bases and the J segment 0 bases; nucleotides outside the gene matches: 6. CDR3 sequence reads: CASSSASGGPSYEQYF. The CDR3 coding sequence is TGTGCCAGCAGCTCCGCTAGCGGGGGACCCTCCTACGAGCAGTACTTC.

The chain is built from TRBV14 and TRBJ2-1; D is unresolved. The CDR3 spans 12 residues. Germline assignment: CDR1 SGHDN and CDR2 FVKESK. Between the trimmed V and J ends, which lost 1 base and 6 bases, there was a span of 4 bases. CDR3 sequence: CASSQGGNEQFF. CDR3 coding DNA: TGTGCCAGCAGCCAAGGAGGCAATGAGCAGTTCTTC.

Of note for this clone: Other DNA sequences of this sample code for an identical CDR3. This rearrangement joins TRBV13 to TRBJ2-7, with 8 bases fitting TRBD2. Trimming cost V 3 bases and J 4 bases; bases outside gene matches: 2. CDR3 length: 13 amino acids. Germline loops: CDR1 PRHDT, CDR2 FYEKMQ (reference sequence). The CDR3 spells CASSFGTSYEQYF. DNA for the CDR3: TGTGCCAGCAGCTTCGGGACTAGTTACGAGCAGTACTTC. Filled out from reference TRBV13 and TRBJ2-7, the complete variable domain reads AAGVIQSPRHLIKEKRETATLKCYPIPRHDTVYWYQQGPGQDPQFLISFYEKMQSDKGSIPDRFSAQQFSDYHSELNMSSLELGDSALYFCASSFGTSYEQYFGPGTRLTVT.

The chain links TRBV5-1 to TRBJ2-3, with 7 nucleotides matching TRBD1. Germline V gene sequence: CDR1 SGHRS, CDR2 YFSETQ. V lost 6 bases, J lost 0 bases, and 10 bases stayed unmatched. The CDR3 contains 16 residues. The CDR3 region has the DNA TGCGCCAGCACTAAAGCTGGGACAGCTAGCACAGATACGCAGTATTTT. This codes for CASTKAGTASTDTQYF.

CDR3 sequence reads: CASSAFPGTGQNYGYTF. DNA of the CDR3: TGTGCCAGCAGCGCCTTTCCGGGGACAGGCCAAAACTATGGCTACACCTTC. The chain uses TRBV9 and TRBJ1-2; TRBD1 matches at 8 bases. The CDR3 consists of 17 residues. Germline V gene lookup returns CDR1 SGDLS and CDR2 YYNGEE. V was clipped by 3 bases and J by 2 bases; unmatched bases: 12.